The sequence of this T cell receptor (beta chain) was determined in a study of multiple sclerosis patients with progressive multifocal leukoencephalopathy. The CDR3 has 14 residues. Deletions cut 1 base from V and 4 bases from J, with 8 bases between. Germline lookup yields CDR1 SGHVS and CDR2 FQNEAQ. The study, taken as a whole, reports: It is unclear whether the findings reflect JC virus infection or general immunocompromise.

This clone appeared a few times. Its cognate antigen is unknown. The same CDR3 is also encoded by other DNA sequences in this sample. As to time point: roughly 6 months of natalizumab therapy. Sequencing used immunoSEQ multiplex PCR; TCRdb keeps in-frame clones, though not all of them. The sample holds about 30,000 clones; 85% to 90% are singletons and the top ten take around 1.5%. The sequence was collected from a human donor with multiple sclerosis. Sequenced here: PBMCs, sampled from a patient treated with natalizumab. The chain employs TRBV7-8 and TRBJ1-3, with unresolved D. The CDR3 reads CASSLVRAGNTIYF. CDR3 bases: TGTGCCAGCAGCTTAGTCCGGGCCGGAAACACCATATATTTT.